This T cell receptor beta chain appears in the sequencing data of a study of Ad26.COV2.S vaccination and SARS-CoV-2 variants. Study results and limitations: The authors reported substantial breadth in spike-specific CD8+ and CD4+ T cell responses after vaccination.

Clones were sequenced by immunoSEQ multiplex PCR, and TCRdb holds only the in-frame ones, with some missing. The sample gives under 400,000 clones, 80% to 90% of which show up once; around 3.6% is in the top ten. Treatment noted: roughly 20 received Ad26.COV2.S at low or high dose, single or two shots; about 5 received placebo; per-sample allocation not given. The study sampled participants on day 63 after the first vaccine or placebo injection. Immunization relied on an Ad26 vector, which expressed Wuhan-strain SARS-CoV-2 spike. The CDR3 covers 13 residues. Germline V gene lookup returns CDR1 SGHKS and CDR2 YYEKEE (reference sequence). Trimming left V 6 bases short and J 3 bases short, with 12 bases between. This clone has only one observation. Its antigen is still unknown.

The origin of this receptor is a person aged 18-60 years who received the Ad26.COV2.S COVID-19 vaccine or a placebo. Specimen: peripheral blood, collected in a trial of Ad26.COV2.S vaccine versus placebo. The V gene is TRBV5-5, the J gene TRBJ1-2; D is undetermined. As DNA, the CDR3 is TGTGCCAGCACGGGCAGCAGCCACTATGGCTACACCTTC. Protein sequence: CASTGSSHYGYTF.